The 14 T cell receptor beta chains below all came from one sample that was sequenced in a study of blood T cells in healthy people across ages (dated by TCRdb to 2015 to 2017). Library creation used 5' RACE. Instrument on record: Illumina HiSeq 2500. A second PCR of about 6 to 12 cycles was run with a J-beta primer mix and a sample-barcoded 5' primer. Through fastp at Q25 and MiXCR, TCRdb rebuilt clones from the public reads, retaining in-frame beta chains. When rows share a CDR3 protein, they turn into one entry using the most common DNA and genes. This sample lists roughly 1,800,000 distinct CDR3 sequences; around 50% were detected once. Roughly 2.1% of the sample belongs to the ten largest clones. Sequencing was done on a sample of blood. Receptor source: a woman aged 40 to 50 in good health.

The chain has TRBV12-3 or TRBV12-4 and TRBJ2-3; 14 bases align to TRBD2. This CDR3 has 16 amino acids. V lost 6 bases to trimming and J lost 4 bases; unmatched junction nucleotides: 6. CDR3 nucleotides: TGTGCCAGCAGGAGGGGACTAGCGGGGGTCGCAGATACGCAGTATTTT. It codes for CASRRGLAGVADTQYF.

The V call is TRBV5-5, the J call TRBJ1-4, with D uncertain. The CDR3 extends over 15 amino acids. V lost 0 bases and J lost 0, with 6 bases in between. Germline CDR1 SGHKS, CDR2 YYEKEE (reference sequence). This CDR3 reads CASSLEVATNEKLFF. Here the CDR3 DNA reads TGTGCCAGCAGCTTGGAGGTGGCAACTAATGAAAAACTGTTTTTT.

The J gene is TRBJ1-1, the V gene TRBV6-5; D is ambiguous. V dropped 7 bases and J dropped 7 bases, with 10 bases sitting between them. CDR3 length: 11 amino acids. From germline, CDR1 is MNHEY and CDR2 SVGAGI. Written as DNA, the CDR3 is TGTGCCAGCACCAACGCGGTTGAAGCTTTCTTT. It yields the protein CASTNAVEAFF.

The CDR3 DNA follows: TGTGCCAGCAGCTTAGCGGGCCGGGGGGCCCCTGGAAAAATTCAGTACTTC. Its protein is CASSLAGRGAPGKIQYF. The V and J genes are TRBV7-3 and TRBJ2-4; possibly TRBD2 for D (7 bases). V was trimmed by 2 bases and J by 10 bases, leaving 24 bases between them. This CDR3 has 17 amino acids. Germline CDR1 and CDR2: SGHTA and FQGTGA.

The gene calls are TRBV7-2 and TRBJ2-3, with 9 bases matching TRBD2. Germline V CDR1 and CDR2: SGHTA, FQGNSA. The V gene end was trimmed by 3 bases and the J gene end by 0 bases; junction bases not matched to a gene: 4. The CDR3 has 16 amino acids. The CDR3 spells CASSFAGGRSTDTQYF. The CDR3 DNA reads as TGTGCCAGCAGCTTCGCGGGGGGGCGAAGCACAGATACGCAGTATTTT.

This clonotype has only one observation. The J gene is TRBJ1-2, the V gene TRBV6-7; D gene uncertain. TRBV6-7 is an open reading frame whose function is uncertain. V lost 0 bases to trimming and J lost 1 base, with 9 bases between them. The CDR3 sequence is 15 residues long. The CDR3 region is CASSYSISFNYGYTF. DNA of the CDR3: TGTGCCAGCAGTTACTCGATATCCTTTAACTATGGCTACACCTTC.

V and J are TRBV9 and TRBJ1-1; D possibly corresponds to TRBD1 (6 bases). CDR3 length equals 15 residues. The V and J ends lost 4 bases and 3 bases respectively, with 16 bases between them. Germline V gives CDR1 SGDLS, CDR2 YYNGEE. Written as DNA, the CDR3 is TGTGCCAGCAGCTTACACAGGGTGGTCGACACTGAAGCTTTCTTT. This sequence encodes CASSLHRVVDTEAFF.

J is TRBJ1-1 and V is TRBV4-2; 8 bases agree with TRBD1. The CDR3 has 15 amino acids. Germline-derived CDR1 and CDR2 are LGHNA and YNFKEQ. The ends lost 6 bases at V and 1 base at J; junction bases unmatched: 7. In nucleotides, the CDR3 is TGTGCCAGCAGGGAGATGGACAGGGCGAACACTGAAGCTTTCTTT. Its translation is CASREMDRANTEAFF.

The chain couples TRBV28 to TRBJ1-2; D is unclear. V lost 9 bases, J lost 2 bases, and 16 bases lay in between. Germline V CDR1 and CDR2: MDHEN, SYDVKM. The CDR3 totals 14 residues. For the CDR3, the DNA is TGTGCCAGTATCAAGACCGGAGCCAACTATGGCTACACCTTC. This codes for CASIKTGANYGYTF.

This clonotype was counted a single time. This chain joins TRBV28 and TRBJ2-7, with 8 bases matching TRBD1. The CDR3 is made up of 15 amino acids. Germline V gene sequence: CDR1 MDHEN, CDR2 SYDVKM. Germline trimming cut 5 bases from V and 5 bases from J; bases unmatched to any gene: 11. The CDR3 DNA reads TGTGCCAGCAGTCCCACCCGGACAGGGTCGGACGAGCAGTACTTC. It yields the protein CASSPTRTGSDEQYF.

Here the CDR3 reads CASSYTPASTDTQYF. CDR3 bases: TGTGCCAGCAGTTACACGCCAGCAAGCACAGATACGCAGTATTTT. The rearrangement uses TRBV6-5 and TRBJ2-3; no reliable D call. Looked up from germline, CDR1 is MNHEY and CDR2 is SVGAGI. This CDR3 comprises 15 residues. The V and J ends lost 2 bases and 0 bases respectively, with 9 bases between them.

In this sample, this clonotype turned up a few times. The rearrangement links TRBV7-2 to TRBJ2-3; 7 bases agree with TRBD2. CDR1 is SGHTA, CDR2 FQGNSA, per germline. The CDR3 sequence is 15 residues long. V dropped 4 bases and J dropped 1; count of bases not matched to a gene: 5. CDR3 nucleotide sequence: TGTGCCAGCAGCTCGGGACTACCACGCACAGATACGCAGTATTTT. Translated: CASSSGLPRTDTQYF. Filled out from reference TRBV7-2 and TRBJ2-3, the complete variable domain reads GAGVSQSPSNKVTEKGKDVELRCDPISGHTALYWYRQSLGQGLEFLIYFQGNSAPDKSGLPSDRFSAERTGGSVSTLTIQRTQQEDSAVYLCASSSGLPRTDTQYFGPGTRLTVL.

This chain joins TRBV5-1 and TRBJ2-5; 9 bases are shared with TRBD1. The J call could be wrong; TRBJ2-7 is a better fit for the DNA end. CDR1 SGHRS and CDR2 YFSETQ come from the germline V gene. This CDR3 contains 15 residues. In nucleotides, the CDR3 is TGCGCCAGCAGCTTTCCGGGACAGGGTAACCACGAGCAGTACTTC. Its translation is CASSFPGQGNHEQYF.

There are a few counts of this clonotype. CDR3 residues: CASSLARRDSNRETQYF. The CDR3 coding sequence is TGTGCCAGCAGCTTAGCCCGCCGGGACTCCAATAGGGAGACCCAGTACTTC. The chain has TRBV7-8 and TRBJ2-5; TRBD2 might be the D (6 bases). The germline V and J ends were trimmed by 0 bases and 5 bases, with 19 bases remaining between them. Germline V gene lookup returns CDR1 SGHVS and CDR2 FQNEAQ. This CDR3 has 17 residues. Full variable domain (rest looked up from reference TRBV7-8 and TRBJ2-5): GAGVSQSPRYKVAKRGQDVALRCDPISGHVSLFWYQQALGQGPEFLTYFQNEAQLDKSGLPSDRFFAERPEGSVSTLKIQRTQQEDSAVYLCASSLARRDSNRETQYFGPGTRLLVL.